This entry lists 26 T cell receptor beta chains sequenced from one sample in a study of blood T cell repertoires in COVID-19. Profiling relied on immunoSEQ multiplex PCR, and the TCRdb table lists in-frame clones only, not all of them. The data show some 350,000 clones, roughly nine tenths seen once. Sequences were obtained from PBMCs or T cells enriched from blood (not recorded which). The origin of the receptors is a man between 18 and 35 years old who had recovered from COVID-19.

The chain couples TRBV6-1 to TRBJ2-2; 10 nucleotides align to TRBD1. Unmatched junction bases numbered 11, after V lost 4 bases and J lost 6 bases. This CDR3 spans 17 amino acids. Germline-derived CDR1 and CDR2 are MNHNS and SASEGT. CDR3 residues: CASSATQTGGESGELFF. The DNA of the CDR3 is TGTGCCAGCAGTGCTACACAGACAGGGGGCGAGTCCGGGGAGCTGTTTTTT.

V gene TRBV28 combines with J gene TRBJ2-1, with TRBD2 matching over 9 bases. The CDR3 contains 15 residues. The J segment lost 5 bases and the V segment lost 5 bases, leaving 7 bases of the junction unmatched. Germline lookup yields CDR1 MDHEN and CDR2 SYDVKM. The CDR3 spells CASSLSGRIDNEQFF. The CDR3 DNA follows: TGTGCCAGCAGTCTAAGCGGGAGGATCGACAATGAGCAGTTCTTC. Supplemented by reference TRBV28 and TRBJ2-1, the full variable domain reads DVKVTQSSRYLVKRTGEKVFLECVQDMDHENMFWYRQDPGLGLRLIYFSYDVKMKEKGDIPEGYSVSREKKERFSLILESASTNQTSMYLCASSLSGRIDNEQFFGPGTRLTVL.

This chain connects TRBV7-6 to TRBJ2-2, with 7 bases matching TRBD2. Germline V gives CDR1 SGHVS, CDR2 FNYEAQ. The CDR3 runs to 18 residues. V lost 2 bases and J lost 4; bases outside the gene matches: 13. CDR3 loop: CASSLNMAGDLSTGELFF. The CDR3 DNA is TGTGCCAGCAGCTTAAATATGGCGGGAGACCTCTCCACCGGGGAGCTGTTTTTT.

The rearrangement links TRBV29-1 to TRBJ2-1; D gene unclear. V lost 4 bases and J lost 1, with 8 bases in between. In germline, CDR1 is SQVTM, CDR2 ANQGSEA. This CDR3 is built from 13 residues. The CDR3 here is CSVVPVSYNEQFF. In DNA form, the CDR3 reads TGCAGCGTTGTCCCGGTATCCTACAATGAGCAGTTCTTC.

The rearrangement joins TRBV7-6 to TRBJ1-6, with D possibly matching TRBD1 (6 bases). The germline CDR1 and CDR2 sequences are SGHVS and FNYEAQ. This CDR3 comprises 16 residues. Trimming stripped 1 base from V and 5 bases from J, with 12 bases between. CDR3 amino acids: CASSLGTALNNSPLHF. CDR3 nucleotide sequence: TGTGCCAGCAGCTTAGGGACAGCCTTAAATAATTCACCCCTCCACTTT.

The chain links TRBV30 to TRBJ1-5; 8 bases match TRBD1. Per germline, CDR1 GTSNPN and CDR2 SVGIG (reference sequence). V shed 3 bases, J shed 4 bases, and the junction held 2 bases outside the gene matches. The CDR3 has 13 residues. The CDR3 bases are TGTGCCTGGAGGGGACAGGTTAATCAGCCCCAGCATTTT. Amino acids: CAWRGQVNQPQHF.

CDR3 nucleotide sequence: TGCGCCAGCAGCTTGGTTTTAGCGGGAAGCTCCTACAATGAGCAGTTCTTC. Translating it yields CASSLVLAGSSYNEQFF. The V and J genes are TRBV5-1 and TRBJ2-1, with TRBD2 matching over 8 bases. Trimming removed 0 bases from V and 0 bases from J; junction bases left unmatched: 5. The germline CDR1 and CDR2 sequences are SGHRS and YFSETQ. This CDR3 comprises 17 residues.

This chain links TRBV6-5 with TRBJ2-2; 7 bases are a match to TRBD1. The CDR3 length is 16 residues. Trimming at V came to 0 bases and at J to 5 bases, leaving 6 bases not matched to a gene. CDR1 is MNHEY, CDR2 SVGAGI, per germline. CDR3 in amino acids: CASSYSKGAGTGELFF. CDR3 nucleotides: TGTGCCAGCAGTTACTCGAAGGGGGCCGGTACCGGGGAGCTGTTTTTT.

The V call is TRBV7-2, the J call TRBJ2-7; TRBD2 is a possible D gene (5 bases). The CDR3 loop spans 13 amino acids. Trimming took 6 bases from V and 2 from J, leaving 11 bases between them. Per germline, CDR1 SGHTA and CDR2 FQGNSA. The chain's CDR3 is CASRLGRTYEQYF. CDR3 DNA: TGTGCCAGCAGACTAGGACGGACCTACGAGCAGTACTTC.

V gene TRBV7-9 combines with J gene TRBJ1-3; D possibly corresponds to TRBD1 (5 bases). The germline V gene encodes CDR1 SEHNR and CDR2 FQNEAQ (reference sequence). V lost 1 base and J 0 bases, leaving 13 bases between the germline ends. CDR3 length equals 17 residues. For the CDR3, the DNA is TGTGCCAGCAGCTTAGGGGGCGGCGGGATCTCTGGAAACACCATATATTTT. Its protein product is CASSLGGGGISGNTIYF. Complete variable domain (other parts from reference TRBV7-9 and TRBJ1-3): DTGVSQNPRHKITKRGQNVTFRCDPISEHNRLYWYRQTLGQGPEFLTYFQNEAQLEKSRLLSDRFSAERPKGSFSTLEIQRTEQGDSAMYLCASSLGGGGISGNTIYFGEGSWLTVV.

This chain connects TRBV14 to TRBJ1-4; D possibly corresponds to TRBD1 (6 bases). The CDR3 spans 15 residues. Germline CDR1 is SGHDN and CDR2 is FVKESK. V was shortened by 4 bases and J by 2 bases, with 11 bases between the two germline ends. CDR3 in DNA: TGTGCCAGCAGCCGTAACAGGGCGACTAATGAAAAACTGTTTTTT. It codes for CASSRNRATNEKLFF. The full variable domain, its missing parts supplied by reference TRBV14 and TRBJ1-4, is EAGVTQFPSHSVIEKGQTVTLRCDPISGHDNLYWYRRVMGKEIKFLLHFVKESKQDESGMPNNRFLAERTGGTYSTLKVQPAELEDSGVYFCASSRNRATNEKLFFGSGTQLSVL.

In nucleotides, the CDR3 is TGTGCCAGCAGCTTAGTGGCGGGAGCAGGAGATACGCAGTATTTT. Its protein product is CASSLVAGAGDTQYF. The genes are TRBV7-2 and TRBJ2-3, with 7 bases that match TRBD2. The trim removed 1 base at V and 5 bases at J, leaving 6 bases unmatched. The length of the CDR3 is 15 residues. Germline V gene data show CDR1 as SGHTA and CDR2 as FQGNSA.

The chain is built from TRBV2 and TRBJ2-7, with a possible D match to TRBD1 (5 bases). V was shortened by 9 bases and J by 0 bases, with 9 bases between the two germline ends. This CDR3 is 12 amino acids long. CDR1 is SNHLY, CDR2 FYNNEI, per germline. The CDR3 DNA reads TGTGCCAGTGGCAGGGCCTCCTACGAGCAGTACTTC. This translates into CASGRASYEQYF.

The chain recombines TRBV6-1 with TRBJ2-6; D remains unclear. The germline CDR1 and CDR2 sequences are MNHNS and SASEGT. The CDR3 totals 16 residues. The ends were cut back, 4 bases at V and 0 bases at J, with 10 bases in the middle. The CDR3 is CASSVGRPSGANVLTF. The CDR3 nucleotides read TGTGCCAGCAGTGTTGGCAGGCCCTCTGGGGCCAACGTCCTGACTTTC.

This clone was counted a few times. This chain uses TRBV12-3 or TRBV12-4 with TRBJ2-1; D is undetermined. With 4 bases removed from V and 3 bases from J, the gap between germline ends came to 4 bases. The CDR3 length is 12 residues. As DNA, the CDR3 is TGTGCCAGCAGTTCCCGCTACAATGAGCAGTTCTTC. It encodes CASSSRYNEQFF.

The J gene is TRBJ1-2, the V gene TRBV9; 8 bases are a match to TRBD1. The germline CDR1 and CDR2 sequences are SGDLS and YYNGEE. The CDR3 has 15 residues. J was trimmed by 7 bases and V by 0 bases; bases with no gene match: 8. CDR3 in DNA: TGTGCCAGCAGCGTAGCCGACAGGGGCGCAAGTGGCTACACCTTC. Amino acids: CASSVADRGASGYTF.

V and J are TRBV2 and TRBJ1-1; TRBD1 matches at 8 bases. From germline, CDR1 is SNHLY and CDR2 FYNNEI. This CDR3 region has 14 residues. V was pared by 2 bases and J by 4 bases, with 3 bases of the junction left unmatched. Written as DNA, the CDR3 is TGTGCCAGCAGTGAACTTACAGGGGGCACTGAAGCTTTCTTT. It translates to CASSELTGGTEAFF. Full variable domain (missing parts from reference TRBV2 and TRBJ1-1): EPEVTQTPSHQVTQMGQEVILRCVPISNHLYFYWYRQILGQKVEFLVSFYNNEISEKSEIFDDQFSVERPDGSNFTLKIRSTKLEDSAMYFCASSELTGGTEAFFGQGTRLTVV.

This chain connects TRBV16 to TRBJ2-4; D is ambiguous. There are 16 residues in the CDR3. The germline V gene encodes CDR1 KGHSY and CDR2 FQNENV. Trimming cost V 1 base and J 0 bases, with 10 bases left between them. CDR3 region: CASSQYKSLAKNIQYF. The CDR3 nucleotides read TGTGCCAGCAGCCAATATAAGAGTCTAGCCAAAAACATTCAGTACTTC. The full variable domain, rest sourced from reference TRBV16 and TRBJ2-4, is GEEVAQTPKHLVRGEGQKAKLYCAPIKGHSYVFWYQQVLKNEFKFLISFQNENVFDETGMPKERFSAKCLPNSPCSLEIQATKLEDSAVYFCASSQYKSLAKNIQYFGAGTRLSVL.

This clone is a singleton in its sample. The chain recombines TRBV7-9 with TRBJ2-7; 11 positions match TRBD2. The CDR3 runs to 15 residues. V was clipped by 4 bases and J by 3 bases; unmatched bases: 5. The germline CDR1 and CDR2 sequences are SEHNR and FQNEAQ (reference sequence). The DNA of the CDR3 is TGTGCCAGCAGCTGGCTAGCGGGGGGCAGCTACGAGCAGTACTTC. Protein: CASSWLAGGSYEQYF.

This chain joins TRBV10-1 and TRBJ1-2, with a weak D call TRBD1 (6 bases). Germline V lookup: CDR1 WNHNN, CDR2 SYGVQD (reference sequence). V was shortened by 6 bases and J by 5 bases, with 7 bases between the two germline ends. The CDR3 is 11 amino acids. CDR3 in amino acids: CASRRGYGYTF. Written as DNA, the CDR3 is TGCGCCAGCAGAAGGGGGTATGGCTACACCTTC.

This rearrangement joins TRBV29-1 to TRBJ1-2; 8 positions match TRBD1. V was clipped by 4 bases and J by 4 bases; unmatched bases: 5. CDR1 is SQVTM, CDR2 ANQGSEA, per germline. The CDR3 is made up of 13 amino acids. The CDR3 protein is CSVAGGSGYGYTF. CDR3 nucleotides: TGCAGCGTTGCAGGGGGCAGCGGCTATGGCTACACCTTC.

The V and J genes are TRBV4-1 and TRBJ1-6, with 7 bases aligning to TRBD1. Germline V gene data show CDR1 as MGHRA and CDR2 as YSYEKL. This CDR3 contains 15 residues. V dropped 2 bases and J dropped 7; count of bases not matched to a gene: 5. CDR3 protein: CASSQSGTANSPLHF. As DNA, the CDR3 is TGCGCCAGCAGCCAATCCGGGACAGCCAATTCACCCCTCCACTTT.

The chain joins TRBV6-6 to TRBJ2-3; unclear D gene. V shed 0 bases and J shed 6 bases, with 7 bases lying between them. Germline-derived CDR1 and CDR2 are MNHNY and SVGAGI (reference sequence). This CDR3 spans 13 amino acids. The CDR3: CASSYSSRDTQYF. CDR3 nucleotide sequence: TGTGCCAGCAGTTACTCGTCCAGGGATACGCAGTATTTT.

The chain uses TRBV28 and TRBJ2-1, with 11 bases fitting TRBD2. Germline trimming cut 9 bases from V and 4 bases from J; bases unmatched to any gene: 11. Per germline, CDR1 MDHEN and CDR2 SYDVKM. This CDR3 is built from 16 residues. The CDR3 DNA follows: TGTGCCAGTAAGATTTTAGCGGGAGGGGAATACAATGAGCAGTTCTTC. Translating gives CASKILAGGEYNEQFF.

V gene TRBV9 combines with J gene TRBJ2-1; TRBD2 might be the D (6 bases). There are 14 residues in the CDR3. The V and J ends lost 1 base and 10 bases respectively, with 15 bases between them. Germline-derived CDR1 and CDR2 are SGDLS and YYNGEE. CDR3 bases: TGTGCCAGCAGCGTAAGGGCTAGCGTGGACGAGCAGTTCTTC. Protein: CASSVRASVDEQFF.

The chain employs TRBV28 and TRBJ1-2, with 8 bases matching TRBD1. V trimming: 4 bases; J trimming: 13 bases; junction bases outside the gene matches: 17. Germline V gene lookup returns CDR1 MDHEN and CDR2 SYDVKM. This CDR3 region has 15 residues. The CDR3 sequence is CASSSSGTGAIEVTF. CDR3 nucleotides: TGTGCCAGCAGTTCCTCCGGGACAGGTGCTATCGAAGTCACCTTC.